The 17 T cell receptor beta chains in this list originate from one sample, sequenced in a study of OX40 agonist ivuxolimab in advanced cancers. Profiled with immunoSEQ multiplex PCR; TCRdb holds only in-frame clones, not every one. This sample carries roughly 63,000 clones, 75% to 90% of them seen once, and the ten largest clones take 10% to 12%. The sequenced sample was CD4+ or CD8+ T cells sorted from blood, obtained in a trial of the OX40 agonist ivuxolimab. Receptors originate from an adult with an advanced solid tumor such as melanoma, head and neck, liver or kidney cancer.

This chain links TRBV5-1 with TRBJ2-5; D remains unclear. The CDR3 is made up of 11 amino acids. V was trimmed by 3 bases and J by 1 base, leaving 1 base between them. Per the germline V gene, CDR1 is SGHRS and CDR2 is YFSETQ. The CDR3 protein is CASSSQETQYF. In DNA form, the CDR3 reads TGCGCCAGCAGCTCCCAAGAGACCCAGTACTTC.

The rearrangement uses TRBV5-1 and TRBJ2-7; D is perhaps TRBD1 or TRBD2 (5 bases each). CDR1 SGHRS and CDR2 YFSETQ come from the germline V gene. Trimming removed 0 bases at V and 5 bases at J, with 18 bases between. This CDR3 is built from 16 residues. This CDR3 reads CASSLAVGTPEDEQYF. Written as DNA, the CDR3 is TGCGCCAGCAGCTTGGCCGTCGGGACCCCTGAGGACGAGCAGTACTTC.

The chain recombines TRBV2 with TRBJ1-2; TRBD1 aligns across 8 bases. The V and J ends lost 7 bases and 6 bases, in that order; junction bases with no gene match: 13. From germline, CDR1 is SNHLY and CDR2 FYNNEI. The CDR3 totals 15 residues. CDR3 residues: CASNVLGQGGDGYTF. In DNA, the CDR3 is TGTGCCAGCAACGTTTTAGGACAGGGCGGCGATGGCTACACCTTC.

The chain joins TRBV5-1 to TRBJ1-1, with no clear D. There are 14 residues in the CDR3. V was cut by 1 base and J by 2 bases, with 9 bases left in between. Germline V lookup: CDR1 SGHRS, CDR2 YFSETQ. In DNA form, the CDR3 reads TGCGCCAGCAGCTTGATACCCTCCAACACTGAAGCTTTCTTT. This translates into CASSLIPSNTEAFF.

This chain links TRBV4-1 with TRBJ1-2; no clear D. The CDR3 length is 16 residues. The V end lost 6 bases, the J end lost 4 bases, and 21 bases lay between the germline ends. Germline lookup yields CDR1 MGHRA and CDR2 YSYEKL. In DNA form, the CDR3 reads TGCGCCAGCAGTGGGCACCCCCGGTTGATCGGCTATGGCTACACCTTC. It specifies CASSGHPRLIGYGYTF.

V and J are TRBV9 and TRBJ2-2; possibly TRBD2 for D (6 bases). CDR3 length: 16 residues. Per germline, CDR1 SGDLS and CDR2 YYNGEE. Trimming removed 2 bases at V and 4 bases at J, with 15 bases between. CDR3 sequence: CASSVFSGYATGELFF. The CDR3 DNA is TGTGCCAGCAGCGTTTTTAGCGGCTACGCCACCGGGGAGCTGTTTTTT.

The genes are TRBV5-1 and TRBJ1-1; D ambiguous. V was cut by 0 bases and J by 1 base, with 7 bases left in between. This CDR3 has 14 amino acids. Germline V lookup: CDR1 SGHRS, CDR2 YFSETQ. The CDR3 DNA is TGCGCCAGCAGCTTGGGGGTTGGGAACACTGAAGCTTTCTTT. Amino acid sequence: CASSLGVGNTEAFF.

V gene TRBV6-5 combines with J gene TRBJ2-7, with 8 bases fitting TRBD2. V dropped 6 bases and J dropped 13; count of bases not matched to a gene: 20. The germline gives CDR1 MNHEY, CDR2 SVGAGI. This CDR3 has 15 residues. The CDR3 bases are TGTGCCAGCAGCTCCGGGAGGGAGGGTCCCATATCCCCATACTTC. This gives the protein CASSSGREGPISPYF.

The chain employs TRBV5-4 and TRBJ2-1; the match to TRBD2 covers 11 bases. From germline, CDR1 is SGHNT and CDR2 YYREEE (reference sequence). The CDR3 consists of 16 residues. With V trimmed by 4 bases and J by 0 bases, 3 bases remained unmatched. In DNA, the CDR3 is TGTGCCAGCAGCCCGGGACTAGCGGACTCCTACAATGAGCAGTTCTTC. Translation gives CASSPGLADSYNEQFF.

The V gene is TRBV5-1, the J gene TRBJ2-2, with D uncertain. Germline V lookup: CDR1 SGHRS, CDR2 YFSETQ. V lost 0 bases to trimming and J lost 4 bases, with 4 bases between them. The CDR3 covers 13 residues. The CDR3, as DNA: TGCGCCAGCAGCTTGGTGAGCACCGGGGAGCTGTTTTTT. Translating it yields CASSLVSTGELFF.

J is TRBJ1-2 and V is TRBV7-9; 7 bases align to TRBD1. With V trimmed by 3 bases and J by 9 bases, 10 bases remained unmatched. The CDR3 extends over 14 amino acids. Germline-derived CDR1 and CDR2 are SEHNR and FQNEAQ (reference sequence). This CDR3 is CASSFDRDQGSYTF. The CDR3 nucleotides read TGTGCCAGCAGCTTCGACAGGGATCAAGGAAGCTACACCTTC. The full variable domain, with the rest looked up from reference TRBV7-9 and TRBJ1-2, is DTGVSQNPRHKITKRGQNVTFRCDPISEHNRLYWYRQTLGQGPEFLTYFQNEAQLEKSRLLSDRFSAERPKGSFSTLEIQRTEQGDSAMYLCASSFDRDQGSYTFGSGTRLTVV.

This chain joins TRBV7-2 and TRBJ2-5; TRBD2 matches 11 bases. The V segment lost 5 bases and the J segment 5 bases; nucleotides outside the gene matches: 7. The CDR3 sequence is 15 residues long. Per germline, CDR1 SGHTA and CDR2 FQGNSA. The CDR3 bases are TGTGCCAGCAGCCGACAAACTAGCGGGAGTGAGACCCAGTACTTC. The encoded protein is CASSRQTSGSETQYF.

This chain links TRBV29-1 with TRBJ2-5; the D is unclear. The V gene lost 3 bases and the J gene lost 2 bases, with 10 bases spanning the gap. The CDR3 totals 13 residues. The germline V gene has CDR1 SQVTM and CDR2 ANQGSEA. CDR3 bases: TGCAGCGTTGATAAACAGCCTCAAGAGACCCAGTACTTC. Translating it yields CSVDKQPQETQYF.

This clone was seen a few times. The chain combines TRBV7-8 with TRBJ2-5; no definite D call. CDR1 and CDR2 from the germline V gene are SGHVS and FQNEAQ. With 3 bases removed from V and 7 bases from J, the gap between germline ends came to 12 bases. The CDR3 extends over 13 amino acids. CDR3 loop: CASSFSASRTQYF. CDR3 DNA sequence: TGTGCCAGCAGCTTTTCGGCTTCGCGGACCCAGTACTTC.

The gene calls are TRBV5-6 and TRBJ1-2; a possible D gene is TRBD1 (5 bases). Germline V gives CDR1 SGHDT, CDR2 YYEEEE. Trimming cost V 1 base and J 1 base, with 11 bases left between them. The CDR3 extends over 15 amino acids. The CDR3 coding sequence is TGTGCCAGCAGCTTGTGGCAGGGCCTTAACTATGGCTACACCTTC. The encoded protein is CASSLWQGLNYGYTF.

This sequence joins TRBV29-1 and TRBJ2-1; 8 positions match TRBD2. Germline lookup yields CDR1 SQVTM and CDR2 ANQGSEA. Trimming removed 5 bases from V and 3 bases from J; junction bases left unmatched: 3. The CDR3 extends over 13 amino acids. CDR3 DNA sequence: TGCAGCGTTCAGCGGGGGAGCTACAATGAGCAGTTCTTC. Translated, it gives CSVQRGSYNEQFF.

The chain employs TRBV5-7 and TRBJ2-1; D not certain. TRBV5-7 is sorted into the ORF group, with uncertain function. V lost 5 bases, J lost 0 bases, and 12 bases lay in between. This CDR3 is 15 amino acids long. Here the CDR3 reads CASSSRVISYNEQFF. The CDR3 nucleotides read TGTGCCAGCAGTTCTAGGGTCATCTCCTACAATGAGCAGTTCTTC.